These 18 T cell receptor beta chains share one sample of origin, sequenced in a study of tumor-infiltrating lymphocytes in primary liver carcinoma. A primer matching the constant region was used to make TCR beta cDNA from approximately 500 ng of total RNA. Slightly modified ARM-PCR served as the procedure for the TCR beta libraries. These libraries came from three rounds of nested multiplex PCR. For roughly 10 cycles apiece, the opening two PCR rounds ran with TRBV1-TRBV30 forward primers and a C-beta reverse primer. TCRdb reanalysed the multiplex PCR reads using MiXCR and keeps one entry per CDR3 protein. The sample consists of about 48,000 distinct CDR3 sequences, roughly 77% of them appearing once. Co-extracting RNA and DNA was done with roughly 17-34 mg of unsorted bulk tissue as input. The sample taken for sequencing was liver tumor tissue from sampling region 3. Subset here: tumor region T3, left-lateral pole. Receptor source: a man aged 35 to 55 with primary liver carcinoma and hepatitis B virus infection.

The CDR3 loop is CNAGQGNNGEQYF. DNA for the CDR3: TGCAACGCCGGGCAGGGCAATAATGGCGAGCAGTACTTC. The V and J genes are TRBV29-1 and TRBJ2-7; the D gene is possibly TRBD1 (5 bases). This CDR3 contains 13 residues. Germline V gene sequence: CDR1 SQVTM, CDR2 ANQGSEA.

For this clonotype: The conserved final phenylalanine or tryptophan is absent from the CDR3, which likely points to a read error. The genes are TRBV10-3 and TRBJ2-7, with TRBD2 matching over 10 bases. This CDR3 has 13 residues. CDR1 and CDR2 (germline): ENHRY, SYGVKD. The CDR3 nucleotides are TGTGGCATCCAGCGGGAGGGCTCCTACGAGCAGTACTCC. This encodes CGIQREGSYEQYS.

In the case of this clonotype: One junction end disagrees with the germline gene, perhaps due to a read error. The chain employs TRBV24-1 and TRBJ2-1, with 15 bases identical to TRBD2. This CDR3 has 16 amino acids. Germline CDR1 is KGHDR and CDR2 is SFDVKD. Here the CDR3 reads CATSDRTSGRAHEHFF. CDR3 DNA: TGTGCCACCAGTGACCGGACTAGCGGGAGGGCGCATGAGCACTTCTTC.

On this clonotype: The junction shows a germline mismatch at one end, possibly a read error. The rearrangement joins TRBV4-1 to TRBJ2-5; tentative D call: TRBD2 (5 bases). Germline V gene lookup returns CDR1 MGHRA and CDR2 YSYEKL. The CDR3 is 15 amino acids. CDR3 in amino acids: CASSQELGKGENQYF. In DNA form, the CDR3 reads TGTGCCAGCAGCCAAGAATTAGGCAAGGGAGAGAACCAGTACTTC.

V gene TRBV12-3 or TRBV12-4 combines with J gene TRBJ1-1; D gene uncertain. Trimming stripped 2 bases from V and 6 bases from J, with 13 bases between. CDR3 size: 14 residues. CDR3 coding DNA: TGTGCCAGCAGTTTAATTGGGGAGCGCGCTGAAGCTTTCTTT. Protein product: CASSLIGERAEAFF.

The rearrangement links TRBV6-6 to TRBJ2-7; D might be TRBD1 or TRBD2, each matching 5 bases. V lost 6 bases and J 10 bases, leaving 22 bases between the germline ends. CDR3 length: 14 amino acids. CDR1 and CDR2 (germline): MNHNY, SVGAGI (reference sequence). The CDR3 nucleotides read TGTGCCAGCAGATCTAGGACTCAGGCCCGGGACCAGTACTTC. Its translation is CASRSRTQARDQYF.

In regard to this clonotype: The junction and the germline gene differ at one end; a read error may be behind it. V gene TRBV5-6 combines with J gene TRBJ1-2, with 8 nucleotides matching TRBD1. CDR3 length: 16 amino acids. CDR1 and CDR2 (germline): SGHDT, YYEEEE. The CDR3 loop is CASSFEPGQANYGHTF. The DNA for the CDR3 is TGTGCCAGCAGCTTTGAGCCGGGACAGGCGAACTATGGCCACACCTTC.

The chain joins TRBV11-2 to TRBJ1-1; D uncertain. The germline gives CDR1 SGHAT, CDR2 FQNNGV. This CDR3 comprises 15 residues. Trimming removed 1 base at V and 9 bases at J, with 18 bases between. This chain's CDR3 is CASSLAGSPNTKAFF. CDR3 sequence (DNA): TGTGCCAGCAGCTTAGCAGGATCTCCGAACACCAAAGCTTTCTTT.

With respect to this clonotype: One end of the junction is discordant with germline, which a read error may explain. The gene calls are TRBV5-4 and TRBJ2-1, with D possibly being TRBD2 (6 bases). CDR1 SGHNT and CDR2 YYREEE come from the germline V gene (reference sequence). This CDR3 is built from 16 residues. The CDR3 region is CASILGSAVEGNEQFF. The CDR3 nucleotides are TGTGCCAGCATCTTGGGGTCAGCGGTGGAGGGGAATGAGCAGTTCTTC. The variable domain in full, with the rest retrieved from reference TRBV5-4 and TRBJ2-1, is ETGVTQSPTHLIKTRGQQVTLRCSSQSGHNTVSWYQQALGQGPQFIFQYYREEENGRGNFPPRFSGLQFPNYSSELNVNALELDDSALYLCASILGSAVEGNEQFFGPGTRLTVL.

Remarks on this clonotype: Given a much more abundant clone one base away, this may be a read error. The CDR3 ends on some other residue instead of the conserved phenylalanine or tryptophan, so this is likely a read error. The gene calls are TRBV7-9 and TRBJ1-1; D call uncertain. CDR1 is SEHNR, CDR2 FQNEAQ, per germline (reference sequence). Trimming pared 0 bases from V and 6 bases from J, leaving 2 bases between. This CDR3 has 11 residues. The CDR3 protein is CASSLAAEAFL. The CDR3 region has the DNA TGTGCCAGCAGCTTAGCCGCTGAAGCTTTCCTT.

As for this clonotype: Its ends do not fully match the called genes, so a read error is possible. This rearrangement joins TRBV5-8 to TRBJ2-1; D call uncertain. Germline V CDR1 and CDR2: SGHTS, YDEGEE. The CDR3 totals 15 residues. CDR3 amino acids: CASPIGPSSYNEQFF. The CDR3 DNA reads as TGCGCCAGCCCTATCGGCCCGAGCTCCTACAATGAGCAGTTCTTC.

With respect to this clonotype: At one end, the junction sequence differs from germline, possibly due to a read error. J is TRBJ2-1 and V is TRBV29-1; D not resolved. The germline V gene has CDR1 SQVTM and CDR2 ANQGSEA. The CDR3 has 12 amino acids. This chain's CDR3 is CCVVNEISEQFF. Here the CDR3 DNA reads TGCTGCGTTGTTAATGAGATAAGTGAGCAGTTCTTC.

As concerns this clonotype: Germline is not matched at one junction end, which may reflect a read error. V usage is TRBV11-2 and J usage is TRBJ2-1; D is uncertain. The germline CDR1 and CDR2 sequences are SGHAT and FQNNGV. This CDR3 comprises 14 residues. CDR3 amino acids: CVSSPGSTYNEQFF. In DNA form, the CDR3 reads TGTGTCAGCAGCCCAGGTAGCACATACAATGAGCAGTTCTTC. The full variable domain, completed using reference TRBV11-2 and TRBJ2-1, is EAGVAQSPRYKIIEKRQSVAFWCNPISGHATLYWYQQILGQGPKLLIQFQNNGVVDDSQLPKDRFSAERLKGVDSTLKIQPAKLEDSAVYLCVSSPGSTYNEQFFGPGTRLTVL.

On this clonotype: At one end, the junction sequence differs from germline, possibly due to a read error. The CDR3 DNA reads TGCGGCGTTGAAGGTCGGGGACAGTACAATGAGCGGTTCTTC. Translated, it gives CGVEGRGQYNERFF. The chain joins TRBV29-1 to TRBJ2-1; TRBD1 agrees at 7 bases. The germline V gene has CDR1 SQVTM and CDR2 ANQGSEA. CDR3 length: 14 residues.

This clonotype was recorded a few times. Its ends do not fully match the called genes, so a read error is possible. This sequence joins TRBV24-1 and TRBJ1-4, with D unresolved. The CDR3 covers 17 residues. Per germline, CDR1 KGHDR and CDR2 SFDVKD. The DNA of the CDR3 is TGTGTCACCAGTGATTGGCCCTGGGATACAACTAATGAAAAACTGTTTTTT. Protein product: CVTSDWPWDTTNEKLFF.

The V call is TRBV4-2, the J call TRBJ2-7, with 8 bases that match TRBD1. V trimming: 0 bases; J trimming: 9 bases; junction bases outside the gene matches: 13. CDR3 length: 16 residues. The V gene's germline CDR1 is LGHNA and CDR2 YNFKEQ. CDR3 DNA sequence: TGTGCCAGCAGCCAAGATACCAGGGGGCGTAGTGGAAGGCAGTACTTC. The encoded protein is CASSQDTRGRSGRQYF.

A word on this clonotype: An end of the junction differs from the germline gene, which may be a read error. The chain links TRBV11-2 to TRBJ2-2; TRBD2 matches at 10 bases. CDR1 SGHAT and CDR2 FQNNGV come from the germline V gene. The CDR3 has 16 residues. The CDR3 sequence is CTSSLALAGAIGELFF. In DNA, the CDR3 is TGTACCAGCAGTTTAGCCCTAGCGGGAGCCATCGGGGAGCTGTTTTTT.

In regard to this clonotype: A much larger clone lies a single base off, so this may be a read error. In DNA, the CDR3 is TGTGCCAGCAGCTTAAAAGCAGGCGTCGACGCCTCTGGGGCCAACGTCCTGACTTTC. This translates into CASSLKAGVDASGANVLTF. The chain carries TRBV7-8 and TRBJ2-6; D is unresolved. There are 19 residues in the CDR3. Germline CDR1 is SGHVS and CDR2 is FQNEAQ. V gave up 2 bases and J gave up 0 bases, with 17 bases separating them. The whole variable domain, remainder taken from reference TRBV7-8 and TRBJ2-6, is GAGVSQSPRYKVAKRGQDVALRCDPISGHVSLFWYQQALGQGPEFLTYFQNEAQLDKSGLPSDRFFAERPEGSVSTLKIQRTQQEDSAVYLCASSLKAGVDASGANVLTFGAGSRLTVL.